This TCR beta chain is from a study of shared clonotypes between healthy human individuals. On the study more broadly: A couple of women and three men aged 18 to 49 made up the donors.

Original processing methods: Junction-only sequences without quality scores came from ImmunoSEQ, so filtering differed. Sequenced by immunoSEQ multiplex PCR; TCRdb stores in-frame clones only, minus some. The V and J calls and clone size were taken over from that table, and D and trimming were inferred from the DNA. The table has around 1 million clones, more than 75% seen once; the top ten hold approximately 1.5%. This CDR3 comprises 15 residues. Trimming removed 3 bases at V and 2 bases at J, with 13 bases between. Germline loops: CDR1 WSHSY, CDR2 SAAADI. The study enrolled healthy HIV-negative adults without recent acute infections or vaccinations as donors.

Sequences were obtained from memory CD4+ T cells sorted from blood. Regarding subset: CD45RA-negative fraction. This rearrangement joins TRBV10-2 to TRBJ2-5; tentative D call: TRBD1 (6 bases). The clonotype comes from a man between 18 and 29 years old in good health. CDR3 protein: CASSEQGAHQETQYF. CDR3 DNA sequence: TGCGCCAGCAGTGAACAGGGCGCCCATCAAGAGACCCAGTACTTC.